These 12 T cell receptor beta chains originate from one sample sequenced in a study of breast tumors, draining lymph nodes, adjacent tissues. TCRdb recomputed calls from the multiplex PCR reads with MiXCR, one row per CDR3 protein. The repertoire holds under 300,000 distinct CDR3 sequences, with under 40% as singletons. Axillary draining lymph nodes of breast cancer patients supplied the node samples. What was sequenced was axillary lymph node tissue. These TCRs come from a female donor with breast cancer. Some clones in this sample may be carry-over from other donors' samples.

This clonotype was found many times. The gene calls are TRBV11-2 and TRBJ2-1; no clear D. This CDR3 region has 15 residues. Germline V lookup: CDR1 SGHAT, CDR2 FQNNGV. The V and J ends lost 0 bases and 10 bases respectively, with 16 bases between them. CDR3 coding DNA: TGTGCCAGCAGCTTAGAATCGAAGTCGAGCGTAGAGCAGTTCTTC. Amino acids: CASSLESKSSVEQFF.

This clonotype was counted many times. This chain uses TRBV4-1 with TRBJ1-2; a weak D match, TRBD1 (5 bases). This CDR3 has 16 amino acids. Trimming removed 1 base at V and 8 bases at J, with 20 bases between. Germline CDR1 MGHRA, CDR2 YSYEKL. The DNA of the CDR3 is TGCGCCAGCAGCCAAGCGGGGCAGGGAAGAGGTGAAGGCTACACCTTC. This gives the protein CASSQAGQGRGEGYTF.

There are many counts of this clonotype. V is TRBV9 and J is TRBJ2-2, with D possibly TRBD2 on 5 matching bases. CDR3 length: 16 residues. V lost 2 bases and J lost 0, with 11 bases in between. Germline CDR1 SGDLS, CDR2 YYNGEE. The DNA for the CDR3 is TGTGCCAGCAGCGTCGGGGTGGCAACGAACACCGGGGAGCTGTTTTTT. Encoded protein: CASSVGVATNTGELFF.

This clonotype was observed at least ten times. The V gene is TRBV18, the J gene TRBJ2-1, with D possibly TRBD1 on 5 matching bases. The V and J ends lost 2 bases and 7 bases respectively, with 6 bases between them. The CDR3 has 12 residues. The germline gives CDR1 KGHSH, CDR2 LQKENI. CDR3 in DNA: TGTGCCAGCTCACCAACAGGTAATGAGCAGTTCTTC. Protein: CASSPTGNEQFF.

This clonotype was counted at least ten times. The V gene is TRBV4-1, the J gene TRBJ2-7, with D tentatively TRBD2 (6 bases). Germline V gene lookup returns CDR1 MGHRA and CDR2 YSYEKL. This CDR3 comprises 14 residues. V was clipped by 1 base and J by 6 bases, with 13 bases between them. CDR3 in amino acids: CASSQVIPGGEQYF. The CDR3 DNA is TGCGCCAGCAGCCAAGTAATCCCCGGGGGCGAGCAGTACTTC.

The chain carries TRBV9 and TRBJ1-4, with D possibly TRBD1 on 5 matching bases. From germline, CDR1 is SGDLS and CDR2 YYNGEE. This CDR3 spans 15 amino acids. Trimming removed 0 bases at V and 8 bases at J, with 14 bases between. The CDR3 spells CASSVDGGAGEKLFF. The CDR3 DNA follows: TGTGCCAGCAGCGTAGATGGGGGAGCAGGGGAAAAACTGTTTTTT.

The chain couples TRBV20-1 to TRBJ1-3; possibly TRBD1 for D (6 bases). V was pared by 3 bases and J by 3 bases, with 12 bases between. Germline CDR1 is DFQATT and CDR2 is SNEGSKA (reference sequence). The CDR3 spans 14 residues. The CDR3 DNA follows: TGCAGTGCTAGGCGGGACAACCTTGGAAACACCATATATTTT. Translating gives CSARRDNLGNTIYF.

This clonotype was seen once. The V and J genes are TRBV11-2 and TRBJ2-3; D perhaps matches TRBD2 (5 bases). The germline gives CDR1 SGHAT, CDR2 FQNNGV. Trimming pared 3 bases from V and 4 bases from J, leaving 23 bases between. CDR3 length: 18 amino acids. CDR3 coding DNA: TGTGCCAGCAGCTTGAGACCCCACGATCGGGGTATTGCAGATACGCAGTATTTT. It specifies CASSLRPHDRGIADTQYF.

This chain connects TRBV30 to TRBJ2-3; D unresolved. Trimming pared 5 bases from V and 2 bases from J, leaving 11 bases between. Germline V CDR1 and CDR2: GTSNPN, SVGIG (reference sequence). The CDR3 extends over 13 amino acids. Written as DNA, the CDR3 is TGTGCCTGGGGAATTGGGGACACAGATACGCAGTATTTT. Its protein is CAWGIGDTDTQYF.

The table lists this clonotype with many counts. The chain is built from TRBV7-9 and TRBJ1-4; the match to TRBD1 covers 8 bases. The length of the CDR3 is 17 residues. With V trimmed by 2 bases and J by 7 bases, 12 bases remained unmatched. Germline-derived CDR1 and CDR2 are SEHNR and FQNEAQ (reference sequence). CDR3 coding DNA: TGTGCCAGCAGCTTATTCGAACCAGGGGGCGGGGGTGAAAAACTGTTTTTT. Translation gives CASSLFEPGGGGEKLFF.

This clonotype was detected ten times or more. This rearrangement joins TRBV7-9 to TRBJ1-5, with 7 bases that match TRBD1. Germline CDR1 and CDR2: SEHNR and FQNEAQ (reference sequence). The CDR3 length is 16 residues. The V gene end was trimmed by 0 bases and the J gene end by 5 bases; junction bases not matched to a gene: 7. The CDR3 DNA reads TGTGCCAGCAGCTTAGCAAACAGGGGAGGGGATCAGCCCCAGCATTTT. It translates to CASSLANRGGDQPQHF.

The rearrangement joins TRBV14 to TRBJ2-3, with TRBD2 matching 7 bases. In germline, CDR1 is SGHDN, CDR2 FVKESK. The CDR3 length is 15 residues. The J segment lost 3 bases and the V segment lost 1 base, leaving 4 bases of the junction unmatched. The CDR3 DNA reads as TGTGCCAGCAGCCAAGGAGGGACTACAACAGATACGCAGTATTTT. Protein sequence: CASSQGGTTTDTQYF.